This T cell receptor beta chain originates from a study of breast tumors, draining lymph nodes, adjacent tissues. TCRdb re-called the multiplex PCR reads through MiXCR, storing one row per CDR3 protein. The sample consists of fewer than 150,000 distinct CDR3 sequences, 21% of them appearing once. Breast cancer patients provided tissue from their axillary draining lymph nodes. This clonotype has only one observation. One junction end disagrees with the germline gene, perhaps due to a read error. Material: axillary lymph node tissue. The receptor's source is a female donor with breast cancer. Some clones in this sample may be carry-over from other donors' samples.

CDR3 sequence: CASSGERIPRHF. As DNA, the CDR3 is TGTGCCAGCAGTGGAGAGAGAATTCCCCGGCATTTT. This chain links TRBV2 with TRBJ1-5; D uncertain. Germline lookup yields CDR1 SNHLY and CDR2 FYNNEI. This CDR3 has 12 amino acids.